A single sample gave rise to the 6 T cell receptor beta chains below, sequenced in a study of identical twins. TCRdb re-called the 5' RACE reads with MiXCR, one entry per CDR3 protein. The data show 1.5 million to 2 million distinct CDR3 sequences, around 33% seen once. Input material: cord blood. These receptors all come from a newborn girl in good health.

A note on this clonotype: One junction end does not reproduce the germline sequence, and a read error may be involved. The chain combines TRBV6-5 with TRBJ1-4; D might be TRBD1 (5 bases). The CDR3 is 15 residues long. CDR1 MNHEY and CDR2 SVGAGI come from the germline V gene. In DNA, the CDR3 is TGTGTCAGCAGTTCCGTCCAGGGTAGAGGTGAAAAACTGTTTTTT. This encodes CVSSSVQGRGEKLFF.

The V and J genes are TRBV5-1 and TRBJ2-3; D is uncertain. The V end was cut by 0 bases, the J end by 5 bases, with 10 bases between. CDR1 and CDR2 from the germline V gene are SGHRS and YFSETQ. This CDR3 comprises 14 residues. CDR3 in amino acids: CASSLVARVDTQYF. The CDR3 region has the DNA TGCGCCAGCAGCTTGGTAGCAAGGGTAGATACGCAGTATTTT.

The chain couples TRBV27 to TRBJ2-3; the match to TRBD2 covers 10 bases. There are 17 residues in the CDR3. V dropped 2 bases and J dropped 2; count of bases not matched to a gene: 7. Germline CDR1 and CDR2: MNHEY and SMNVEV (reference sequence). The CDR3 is CASSLSTSGAYTDTQYF. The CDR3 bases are TGTGCCAGCAGTTTAAGCACTAGCGGGGCGTACACAGATACGCAGTATTTT.

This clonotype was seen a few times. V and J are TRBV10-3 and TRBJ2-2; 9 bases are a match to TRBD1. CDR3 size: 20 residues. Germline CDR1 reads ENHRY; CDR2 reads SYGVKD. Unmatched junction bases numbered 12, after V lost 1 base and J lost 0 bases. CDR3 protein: CAISEFTGSRTGANTGELFF. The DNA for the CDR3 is TGTGCCATCAGTGAGTTTACCGGTTCGCGGACAGGGGCGAACACCGGGGAGCTGTTTTTT.

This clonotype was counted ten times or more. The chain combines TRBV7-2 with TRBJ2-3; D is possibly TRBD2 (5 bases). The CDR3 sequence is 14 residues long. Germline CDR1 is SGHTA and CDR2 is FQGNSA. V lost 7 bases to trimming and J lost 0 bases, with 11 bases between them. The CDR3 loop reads CASTQAVSTDTQYF. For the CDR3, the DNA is TGTGCCAGCACCCAAGCGGTTAGCACAGATACGCAGTATTTT.

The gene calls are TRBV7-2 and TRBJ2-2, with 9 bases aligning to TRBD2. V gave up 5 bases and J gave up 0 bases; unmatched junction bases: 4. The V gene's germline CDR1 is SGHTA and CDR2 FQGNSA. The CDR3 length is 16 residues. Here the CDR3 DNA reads TGTGCCAGCAGCCGCCGACTAGCGGCGAACACCGGGGAGCTGTTTTTT. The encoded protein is CASSRRLAANTGELFF.